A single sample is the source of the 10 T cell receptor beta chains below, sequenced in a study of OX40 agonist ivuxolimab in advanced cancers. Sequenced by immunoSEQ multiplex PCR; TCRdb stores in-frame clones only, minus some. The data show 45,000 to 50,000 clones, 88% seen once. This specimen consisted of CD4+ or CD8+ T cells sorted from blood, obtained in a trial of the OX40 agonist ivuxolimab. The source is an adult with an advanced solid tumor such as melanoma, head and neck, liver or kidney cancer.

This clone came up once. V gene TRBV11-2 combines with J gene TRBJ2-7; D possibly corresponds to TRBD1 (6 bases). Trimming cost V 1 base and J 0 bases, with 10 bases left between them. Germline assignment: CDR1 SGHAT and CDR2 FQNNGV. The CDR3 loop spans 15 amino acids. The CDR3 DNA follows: TGTGCCAGCAGCTTAGGGGGGCGGAACTCCTACGAGCAGTACTTC. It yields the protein CASSLGGRNSYEQYF.

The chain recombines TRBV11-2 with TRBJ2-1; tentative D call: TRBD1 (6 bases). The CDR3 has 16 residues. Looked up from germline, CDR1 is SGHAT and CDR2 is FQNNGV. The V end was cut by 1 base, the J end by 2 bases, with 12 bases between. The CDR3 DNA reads TGTGCCAGCAGCTTAGTGTCCAGGGGCACCTACAATGAGCAGTTCTTC. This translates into CASSLVSRGTYNEQFF.

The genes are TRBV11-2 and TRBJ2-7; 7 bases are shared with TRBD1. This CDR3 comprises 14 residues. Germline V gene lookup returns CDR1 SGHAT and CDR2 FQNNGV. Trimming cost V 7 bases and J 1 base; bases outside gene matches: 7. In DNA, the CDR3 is TGTGCCAGCACCGAAGGGGGCAGTTCCTACGAGCAGTACTTC. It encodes CASTEGGSSYEQYF.

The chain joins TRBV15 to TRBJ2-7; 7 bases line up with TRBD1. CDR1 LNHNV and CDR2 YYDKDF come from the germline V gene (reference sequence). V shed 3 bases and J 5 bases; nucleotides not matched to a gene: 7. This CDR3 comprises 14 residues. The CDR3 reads CATSRAGGQNEQYF. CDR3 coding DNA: TGTGCCACCAGCAGGGCAGGGGGTCAGAACGAGCAGTACTTC.

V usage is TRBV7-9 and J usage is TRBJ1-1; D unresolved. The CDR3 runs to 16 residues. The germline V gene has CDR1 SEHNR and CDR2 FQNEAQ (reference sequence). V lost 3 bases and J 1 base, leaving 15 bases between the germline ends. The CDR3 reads CASSFSFGSPNTEAFF. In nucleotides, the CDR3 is TGTGCCAGCAGCTTCTCGTTCGGGAGTCCGAACACTGAAGCTTTCTTT.

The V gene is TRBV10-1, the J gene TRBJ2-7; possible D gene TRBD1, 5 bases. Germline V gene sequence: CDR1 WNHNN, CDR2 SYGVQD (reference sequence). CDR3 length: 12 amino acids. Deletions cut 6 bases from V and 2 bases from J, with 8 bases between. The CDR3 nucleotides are TGCGCCAGCAGGACAGCCCCCTACGAGCAGTACTTC. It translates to CASRTAPYEQYF.

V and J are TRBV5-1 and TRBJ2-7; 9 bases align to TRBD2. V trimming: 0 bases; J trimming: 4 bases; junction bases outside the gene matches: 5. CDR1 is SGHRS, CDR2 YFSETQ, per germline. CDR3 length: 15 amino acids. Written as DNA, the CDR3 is TGCGCCAGCAGCTTGGTAGCGGGAGAAGATTACGAGCAGTACTTC. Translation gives CASSLVAGEDYEQYF.

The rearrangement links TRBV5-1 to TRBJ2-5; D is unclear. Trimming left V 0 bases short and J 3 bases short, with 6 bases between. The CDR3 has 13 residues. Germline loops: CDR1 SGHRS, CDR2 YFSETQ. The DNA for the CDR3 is TGCGCCAGCAGCTTGGCCACTAAAGAGACCCAGTACTTC. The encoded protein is CASSLATKETQYF.

The CDR3 loop reads CASSPSGGATYEQYF. The CDR3 DNA follows: TGCGCCAGCAGCCCTTCTGGGGGGGCGACCTACGAGCAGTACTTC. The rearrangement links TRBV5-1 to TRBJ2-7; D may be TRBD2 (7 bases). The V and J ends lost 4 bases and 2 bases respectively, with 16 bases between them. Germline V gene lookup returns CDR1 SGHRS and CDR2 YFSETQ. The length of the CDR3 is 15 residues.

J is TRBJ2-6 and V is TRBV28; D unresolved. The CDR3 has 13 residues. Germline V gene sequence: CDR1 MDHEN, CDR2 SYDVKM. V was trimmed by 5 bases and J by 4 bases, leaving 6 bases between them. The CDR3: CASSLLGANVLTF. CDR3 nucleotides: TGTGCCAGCAGTCTTCTCGGGGCCAACGTCCTGACTTTC.